The 23 T cell receptor beta chains below come from one sample, sequenced in a study of cytomegalovirus exposure and HLA in healthy donors (dated by TCRdb to 2016 to 2017). The library relied on the immunoSEQ multiplex PCR assay. In TCRdb, the immuneACCESS table is reduced to in-frame sequences with V and J assigned. These tables do not hold every clone; where another copy was compared, an unresolved V gene accounts for under half, and the others remain unexplained. Here the sample has just under 150,000 clones; roughly 87% occur a single time. Roughly 4.5% of the sample is held by the ten biggest clonotypes. Sequencing was carried out using PBMCs. Receptors originate from a man between 18 and 35 years old in good health and CMV-seropositive.

In its sample, this clone was seen once. The V call is TRBV19, the J call TRBJ1-4, with D unclear. The CDR3 covers 14 residues. Germline values: CDR1 LNHDA, CDR2 SQIVND (reference sequence). Trimming left V 3 bases short and J 4 bases short, with 9 bases between. CDR3 loop: CASSMGTDNEKLFF. For the CDR3, the DNA is TGTGCCAGTAGTATGGGCACAGATAATGAAAAACTGTTTTTT.

A single count supports this clone. V gene TRBV7-3 combines with J gene TRBJ2-3, with TRBD2 matching over 12 bases. CDR3 length: 14 residues. The V gene's germline CDR1 is SGHTA and CDR2 FQGTGA. After removal of 5 bases from V and 7 bases from J, the junction contained 4 bases not matched to a gene. The DNA for the CDR3 is TGTGCCAGCAGCCTAGCGGGGGGGCGAAATACGCAGTATTTT. Encoded protein: CASSLAGGRNTQYF.

The genes are TRBV7-9 and TRBJ1-1, with D possibly TRBD1 on 6 matching bases. V lost 1 base to trimming and J lost 4 bases, with 13 bases between them. Per germline, CDR1 SEHNR and CDR2 FQNEAQ (reference sequence). The CDR3 has 15 amino acids. The CDR3 spells CASSLDALRGTEAFF. CDR3 coding DNA: TGTGCCAGCAGCTTAGACGCCCTCAGGGGCACTGAAGCTTTCTTT. Variable domain in full (rest from reference TRBV7-9 and TRBJ1-1): DTGVSQNPRHKITKRGQNVTFRCDPISEHNRLYWYRQTLGQGPEFLTYFQNEAQLEKSRLLSDRFSAERPKGSFSTLEIQRTEQGDSAMYLCASSLDALRGTEAFFGQGTRLTVV.

The CDR3 nucleotides read TGTGCCAGCAGCGTATCTAGCGGGACCAACAATGAGCAGTTCTTC. This gives the protein CASSVSSGTNNEQFF. The chain carries TRBV9 and TRBJ2-1; the match to TRBD2 covers 9 bases. The V and J ends lost 1 base and 5 bases, in that order; junction bases with no gene match: 4. CDR3 length: 15 residues. CDR1 is SGDLS, CDR2 YYNGEE, per germline.

This clone has a single count. The chain has TRBV15 and TRBJ1-2; D is possibly TRBD1 (5 bases). Germline V gives CDR1 LNHNV, CDR2 YYDKDF (reference sequence). The ends were cut back, 5 bases at V and 8 bases at J, with 9 bases in the middle. This CDR3 region has 11 residues. The CDR3 sequence is CATSPGLGYTF. The DNA of the CDR3 is TGTGCCACCAGCCCAGGGTTAGGCTACACCTTC.

The sample holds a few counts of this clone. This chain connects TRBV4-1 to TRBJ1-1; 12 positions agree with TRBD1. The CDR3 has 15 residues. Trimming removed 5 bases from V and 7 bases from J; junction bases left unmatched: 8. The V gene's germline CDR1 is MGHRA and CDR2 YSYEKL. The DNA for the CDR3 is TGCGCCAGCAGCGCCCGGGACAGGGGGCGCGGTGAAGCTTTCTTT. Translated: CASSARDRGRGEAFF.

V gene TRBV28 combines with J gene TRBJ1-5; the D gene is possibly TRBD1 (5 bases). Germline CDR1 and CDR2: MDHEN and SYDVKM. The CDR3 has 14 amino acids. The V and J ends lost 8 bases and 2 bases respectively, with 13 bases between them. CDR3 coding DNA: TGTGCCAGCGTGTGGGGAGGGGGCAATCAGCCCCAGCATTTT. Protein product: CASVWGGGNQPQHF.

The chain recombines TRBV15 with TRBJ1-5; D unresolved. CDR1 and CDR2 from the germline V gene are LNHNV and YYDKDF (reference sequence). The length of the CDR3 is 15 residues. V was cut by 0 bases and J by 1 base, with 7 bases left in between. CDR3 sequence: CATSREDGSNQPQHF. The CDR3 DNA sequence: TGTGCCACCAGCAGAGAAGACGGGAGCAATCAGCCCCAGCATTTT.

The chain combines TRBV11-2 with TRBJ2-1; 9 bases map to TRBD2. The V segment lost 2 bases and the J segment 7 bases; nucleotides outside the gene matches: 6. Looked up from germline, CDR1 is SGHAT and CDR2 is FQNNGV. This CDR3 contains 15 residues. CDR3 loop: CASSLRGSGSNEQFF. DNA of the CDR3: TGTGCCAGCAGCTTACGGGGTAGCGGGAGTAATGAGCAGTTCTTC.

This clone has only one observation. The rearrangement links TRBV30 to TRBJ1-2; D perhaps matches TRBD1 (5 bases). V dropped 2 bases and J dropped 7 bases, with 14 bases sitting between them. The CDR3 totals 13 residues. Germline V CDR1 and CDR2: GTSNPN, SVGIG (reference sequence). The CDR3 bases are TGTGCCTGGAGTTTTATCGGGGGGGGTGGCTACACCTTC. Translated, it gives CAWSFIGGGGYTF.

The chain uses TRBV27 and TRBJ2-2, with TRBD1 matching 7 bases. V was clipped by 5 bases and J by 8 bases; unmatched bases: 11. This CDR3 comprises 15 residues. The germline gives CDR1 MNHEY, CDR2 SMNVEV (reference sequence). The CDR3: CASSQRTGYPGELFF. In DNA, the CDR3 is TGTGCCAGCAGTCAAAGGACAGGATACCCGGGGGAGCTGTTTTTT.

The chain carries TRBV6-5 and TRBJ2-1; 11 bases agree with TRBD2. V gave up 4 bases and J gave up 6 bases; unmatched junction bases: 5. This CDR3 spans 15 amino acids. Germline lookup yields CDR1 MNHEY and CDR2 SVGAGI. The chain's CDR3 is CASSFTSGRTNEQFF. CDR3 bases: TGTGCCAGCAGTTTCACTAGCGGGAGAACCAATGAGCAGTTCTTC.

The V gene is TRBV5-1, the J gene TRBJ1-1; 7 bases line up with TRBD1. This CDR3 is built from 14 residues. The ends lost 4 bases at V and 6 bases at J; junction bases unmatched: 9. Looked up from germline, CDR1 is SGHRS and CDR2 is YFSETQ. The CDR3 sequence: CASSARQGIPEAFF. The CDR3 region has the DNA TGCGCCAGCAGCGCCCGACAGGGAATCCCTGAAGCTTTCTTT.

This clone was detected once. V usage is TRBV7-9 and J usage is TRBJ1-1; D ambiguous. The ends were cut back, 2 bases at V and 4 bases at J, with 5 bases in the middle. Per germline, CDR1 SEHNR and CDR2 FQNEAQ (reference sequence). The CDR3 runs 12 residues. This CDR3 is CASSLYPTEAFF. The CDR3 DNA sequence: TGTGCCAGCAGCTTATATCCCACTGAAGCTTTCTTT.

The chain couples TRBV2 to TRBJ1-5; 9 bases line up with TRBD1. The CDR3 totals 15 residues. Germline loops: CDR1 SNHLY, CDR2 FYNNEI. Trimming took 4 bases from V and 0 from J; bases not matched to a gene: 1. The CDR3 protein is CASSGQGVSNQPQHF. CDR3 coding DNA: TGTGCCAGCAGTGGACAGGGGGTTAGCAATCAGCCCCAGCATTTT.

The V gene is TRBV7-2, the J gene TRBJ1-5; D gene uncertain. Looked up from germline, CDR1 is SGHTA and CDR2 is FQGNSA. Between the trimmed V and J ends, which lost 3 bases and 0 bases, there was a span of 12 bases. The CDR3 runs to 16 residues. The CDR3 DNA reads TGTGCCAGCAGCTTTAAGGCGGATTATAGCAATCAGCCCCAGCATTTT. Translated: CASSFKADYSNQPQHF.

This chain uses TRBV11-2 with TRBJ1-1; D perhaps matches TRBD1 (5 bases). Germline V gene lookup returns CDR1 SGHAT and CDR2 FQNNGV. The V and J ends lost 1 base and 6 bases respectively, with 12 bases between them. This CDR3 has 14 amino acids. CDR3 residues: CASSLGGGASEAFF. For the CDR3, the DNA is TGTGCCAGCAGCTTAGGGGGCGGGGCTTCTGAAGCTTTCTTT.

V gene TRBV18 combines with J gene TRBJ1-1; D call uncertain. Germline V gene data show CDR1 as KGHSH and CDR2 as LQKENI. V lost 3 bases to trimming and J lost 0 bases, with 8 bases between them. The length of the CDR3 is 14 residues. CDR3 in amino acids: CASSPGSMNTEAFF. The CDR3 coding sequence is TGTGCCAGCTCACCGGGCAGCATGAACACTGAAGCTTTCTTT.

The V and J genes are TRBV28 and TRBJ2-4, with D perhaps matching TRBD1 (6 bases). V was cut by 8 bases and J by 2 bases, with 10 bases left in between. This CDR3 is 13 amino acids long. Germline V gives CDR1 MDHEN, CDR2 SYDVKM. CDR3 protein: CASYGQTKNIQYF. The CDR3 bases are TGTGCCAGCTACGGACAGACCAAAAACATTCAGTACTTC.

This clone was detected only a few times. The chain links TRBV9 to TRBJ1-1; D is unresolved. Germline CDR1 and CDR2: SGDLS and YYNGEE. Trimming took 3 bases from V and 0 from J, leaving 9 bases between them. The CDR3 is 14 residues long. CDR3 nucleotides: TGTGCCAGCAGCGACTATCGCATGAACACTGAAGCTTTCTTT. Its protein product is CASSDYRMNTEAFF.

The rearrangement uses TRBV10-2 and TRBJ1-5; unclear D gene. V lost 8 bases to trimming and J lost 2 bases, with 10 bases between them. CDR1 and CDR2 from the germline V gene are WSHSY and SAAADI. The length of the CDR3 is 13 residues. The CDR3 region has the DNA TGCGCCAGCTGGTTCGGGGGCAATCAGCCCCAGCATTTT. Translating it yields CASWFGGNQPQHF.

This clone has just a few counts. V is TRBV6-1 and J is TRBJ2-3; D is perhaps TRBD2 (7 bases). Between the trimmed V and J ends, which lost 8 bases and 2 bases, there was a span of 14 bases. Germline V gene data show CDR1 as MNHNS and CDR2 as SASEGT. The CDR3 runs 14 residues. The DNA for the CDR3 is TGTGCCAGCGGACTAGGGGGGGACACAGATACGCAGTATTTT. Encoded protein: CASGLGGDTDTQYF.

The chain uses TRBV7-2 and TRBJ2-1; 8 bases are a match to TRBD2. The CDR3 runs to 17 residues. CDR1 is SGHTA, CDR2 FQGNSA, per germline. V lost 1 base, J lost 4 bases, and 9 bases stayed unmatched. The CDR3 sequence: CASSLVAASGFYNEQFF. CDR3 sequence (DNA): TGTGCCAGCAGCTTAGTTGCGGCTAGCGGGTTTTACAATGAGCAGTTCTTC.